This T cell receptor (beta chain) was identified during a study of regulatory T cells in long-lasting Graves disease. Overall study results and limits: There was favoring of TRBV28, TRBJ1-2 and TRBJ2-5 in persistent disease.

Relying on iRepertoire HTBI primers and Arm-PCR of CDR3 regions, the team built TCR beta libraries. Original processing methods: Across the samples, identification revealed about 62 TRBV and 14 TRBJ segments. TCRdb re-called the multiplex PCR reads through MiXCR, storing one row per CDR3 protein. These V and J calls derive from TCRdb rather than the authors' analysis. The sample has 450,000 or so distinct CDR3 sequences, under 25% seen once. With regard to this clonotype: Its cognate antigen is unknown. This could be a read error, since a much larger clone is one nucleotide away.

With 2 bases clipped from V and 5 bases from J, the junction kept 8 bases outside the gene matches. This CDR3 contains 15 residues. Germline CDR1 MDHEN, CDR2 SYDVKM. Time point defined: persistent/refractory GD, antithyroid drugs over 5 years with positive TRAb. There was RNA extracted from PBMCs, and the TCR library was made from it. Graves' disease diagnosis relied on American Thyroid Association guidelines. Sequenced material: peripheral blood mononuclear cells (PBMCs), taken when the disease was refractory, from a patient treated with antithyroid drugs. The V gene is TRBV28, the J gene TRBJ2-5, with 7 bases identical to TRBD2. The sequence derives from a female donor with Graves disease. CDR3 DNA: TGTGCCAGCAGTTTAATTGGCGGGAGCACCGAGACCCAGTACTTC. It encodes CASSLIGGSTETQYF.